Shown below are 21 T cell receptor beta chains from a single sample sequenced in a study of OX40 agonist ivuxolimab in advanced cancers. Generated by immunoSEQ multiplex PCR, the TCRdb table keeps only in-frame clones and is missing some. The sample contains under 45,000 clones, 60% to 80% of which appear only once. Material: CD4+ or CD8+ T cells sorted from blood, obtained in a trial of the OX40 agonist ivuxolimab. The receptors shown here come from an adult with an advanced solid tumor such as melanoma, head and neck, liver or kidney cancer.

CDR3 amino acids: CASSPGQSSGANVLTF. The CDR3 nucleotides read TGTGCCAGCAGCCCGGGACAGAGCTCTGGGGCCAACGTCCTGACTTTC. The chain joins TRBV13 to TRBJ2-6; TRBD1 aligns across 7 bases. The CDR3 length is 16 residues. Germline lookup yields CDR1 PRHDT and CDR2 FYEKMQ (reference sequence). V lost 5 bases and J lost 0; bases outside the gene matches: 4.

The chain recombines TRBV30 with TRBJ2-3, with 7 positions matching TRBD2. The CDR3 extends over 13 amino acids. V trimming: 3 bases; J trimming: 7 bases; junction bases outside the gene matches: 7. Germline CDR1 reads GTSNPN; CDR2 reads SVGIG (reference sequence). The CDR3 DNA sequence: TGTGCCTGGAGGCCACTAGCGCAGCATACGCAGTATTTT. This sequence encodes CAWRPLAQHTQYF.

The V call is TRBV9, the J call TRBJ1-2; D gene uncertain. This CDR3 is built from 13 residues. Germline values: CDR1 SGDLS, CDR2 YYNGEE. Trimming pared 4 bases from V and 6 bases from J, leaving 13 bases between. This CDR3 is CASSLLRLDGYTF. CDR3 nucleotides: TGTGCCAGCAGCCTCCTCAGGTTGGATGGCTACACCTTC.

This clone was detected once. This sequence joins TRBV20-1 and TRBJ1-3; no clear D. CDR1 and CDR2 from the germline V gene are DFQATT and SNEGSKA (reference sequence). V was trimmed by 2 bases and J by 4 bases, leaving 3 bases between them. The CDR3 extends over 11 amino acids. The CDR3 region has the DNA TGCAGTGCTAGAACCGGAAACACCATATATTTT. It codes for CSARTGNTIYF.

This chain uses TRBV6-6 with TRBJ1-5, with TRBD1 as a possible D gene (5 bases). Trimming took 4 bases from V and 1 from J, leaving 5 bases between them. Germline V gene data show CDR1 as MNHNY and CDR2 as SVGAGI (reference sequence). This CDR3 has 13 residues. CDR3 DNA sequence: TGTGCCAGCAGTTGGGACAGCAATCAGCCCCAGCATTTT. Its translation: CASSWDSNQPQHF.

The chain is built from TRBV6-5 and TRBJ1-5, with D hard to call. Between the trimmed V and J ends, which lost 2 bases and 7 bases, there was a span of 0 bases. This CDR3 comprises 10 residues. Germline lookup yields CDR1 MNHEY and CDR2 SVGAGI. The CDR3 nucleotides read TGTGCCAGCAGTTACCAGCCCCAGCATTTT. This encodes CASSYQPQHF.

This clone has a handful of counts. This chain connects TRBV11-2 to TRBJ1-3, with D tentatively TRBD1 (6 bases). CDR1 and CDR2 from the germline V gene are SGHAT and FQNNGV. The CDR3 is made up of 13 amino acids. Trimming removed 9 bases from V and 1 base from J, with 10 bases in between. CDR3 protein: CASTQGSGNTIYF. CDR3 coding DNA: TGTGCCAGTACTCAGGGGTCTGGAAACACCATATATTTT.

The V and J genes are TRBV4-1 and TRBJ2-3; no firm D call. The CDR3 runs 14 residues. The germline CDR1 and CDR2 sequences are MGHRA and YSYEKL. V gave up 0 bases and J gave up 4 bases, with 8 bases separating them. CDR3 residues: CASSQDRAPDTQYF. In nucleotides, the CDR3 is TGCGCCAGCAGCCAAGATCGCGCCCCAGATACGCAGTATTTT.

CDR3 in amino acids: CASSPRQENTGELFF. In nucleotides, the CDR3 is TGTGCCAGCTCACCCCGACAGGAGAACACCGGGGAGCTGTTTTTT. This sequence joins TRBV18 and TRBJ2-2, with D possibly matching TRBD1 (6 bases). Trimming removed 3 bases from V and 1 base from J, with 9 bases in between. The CDR3 totals 15 residues. Per germline, CDR1 KGHSH and CDR2 LQKENI.

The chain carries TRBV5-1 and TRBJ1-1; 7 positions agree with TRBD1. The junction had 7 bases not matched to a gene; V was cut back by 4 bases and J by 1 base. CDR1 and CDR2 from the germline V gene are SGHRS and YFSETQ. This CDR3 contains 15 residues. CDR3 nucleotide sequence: TGCGCCAGCAGCCGAACCGGGACAGCGAACACTGAAGCTTTCTTT. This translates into CASSRTGTANTEAFF. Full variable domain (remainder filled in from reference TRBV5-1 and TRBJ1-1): KAGVTQTPRYLIKTRGQQVTLSCSPISGHRSVSWYQQTPGQGLQFLFEYFSETQRNKGNFPGRFSGRQFSNSRSEMNVSTLELGDSALYLCASSRTGTANTEAFFGQGTRLTVV.

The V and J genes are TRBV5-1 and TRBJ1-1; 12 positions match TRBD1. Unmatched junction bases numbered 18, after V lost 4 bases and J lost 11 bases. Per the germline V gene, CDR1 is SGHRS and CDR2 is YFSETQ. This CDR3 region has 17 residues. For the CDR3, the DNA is TGCGCCAGCAGCCCCTTACATCAAAACCGGGACAGGGGGCCGGCTTTCTTT. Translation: CASSPLHQNRDRGPAFF.

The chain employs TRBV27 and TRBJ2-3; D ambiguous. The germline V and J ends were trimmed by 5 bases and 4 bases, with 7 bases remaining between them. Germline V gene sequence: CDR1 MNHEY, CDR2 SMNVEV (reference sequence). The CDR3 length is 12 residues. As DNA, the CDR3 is TGTGCCAGCAGTCCGATTTCAGATACGCAGTATTTT. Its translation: CASSPISDTQYF.

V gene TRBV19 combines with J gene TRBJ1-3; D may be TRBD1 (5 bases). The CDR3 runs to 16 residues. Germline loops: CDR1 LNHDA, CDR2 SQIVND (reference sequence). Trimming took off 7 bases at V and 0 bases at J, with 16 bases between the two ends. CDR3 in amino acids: CASTRWGRNSGNTIYF. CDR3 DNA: TGTGCCAGTACCCGTTGGGGCCGAAACTCTGGAAACACCATATATTTT.

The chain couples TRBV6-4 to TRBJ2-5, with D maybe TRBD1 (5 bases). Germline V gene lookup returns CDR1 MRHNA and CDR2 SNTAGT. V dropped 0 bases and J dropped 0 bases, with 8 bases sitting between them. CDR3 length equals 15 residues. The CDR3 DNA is TGTGCCAGCAGTGACTCAGCAGGGCACCAAGAGACCCAGTACTTC. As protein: CASSDSAGHQETQYF.

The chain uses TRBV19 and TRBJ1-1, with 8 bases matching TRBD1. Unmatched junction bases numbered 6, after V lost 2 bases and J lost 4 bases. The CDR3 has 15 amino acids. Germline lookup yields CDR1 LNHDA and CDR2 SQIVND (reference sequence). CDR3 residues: CASSIRTGWGTEAFF. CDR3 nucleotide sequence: TGTGCCAGTAGTATAAGGACAGGGTGGGGCACTGAAGCTTTCTTT.

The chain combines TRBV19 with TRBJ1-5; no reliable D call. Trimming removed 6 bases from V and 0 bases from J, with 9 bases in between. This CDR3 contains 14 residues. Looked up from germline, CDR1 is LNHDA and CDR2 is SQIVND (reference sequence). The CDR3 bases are TGTGCCAGTAGGTTGACCTATAGCAATCAGCCCCAGCATTTT. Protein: CASRLTYSNQPQHF.

CDR3 amino acids: CASSRSGGENYGYTF. CDR3 nucleotides: TGTGCCAGTAGTAGATCAGGGGGCGAAAACTATGGCTACACCTTC. V and J are TRBV19 and TRBJ1-2, with 8 bases lining up with TRBD1. Trimming cost V 4 bases and J 2 bases; bases outside gene matches: 6. The V gene's germline CDR1 is LNHDA and CDR2 SQIVND (reference sequence). This CDR3 is 15 amino acids long.

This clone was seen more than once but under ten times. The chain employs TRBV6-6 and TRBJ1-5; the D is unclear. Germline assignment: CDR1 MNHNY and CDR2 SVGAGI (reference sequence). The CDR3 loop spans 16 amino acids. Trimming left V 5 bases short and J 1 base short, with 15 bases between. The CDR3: CASSPSPMWSNQPQHF. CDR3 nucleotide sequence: TGTGCCAGCAGTCCCTCCCCGATGTGGAGCAATCAGCCCCAGCATTTT.

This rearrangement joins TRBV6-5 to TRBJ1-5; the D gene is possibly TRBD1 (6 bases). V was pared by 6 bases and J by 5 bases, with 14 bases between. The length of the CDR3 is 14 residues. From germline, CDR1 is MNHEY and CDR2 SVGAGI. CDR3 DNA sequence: TGTGCCAGCAGAATACAGGGAACAGATCAGCCCCAGCATTTT. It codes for CASRIQGTDQPQHF.

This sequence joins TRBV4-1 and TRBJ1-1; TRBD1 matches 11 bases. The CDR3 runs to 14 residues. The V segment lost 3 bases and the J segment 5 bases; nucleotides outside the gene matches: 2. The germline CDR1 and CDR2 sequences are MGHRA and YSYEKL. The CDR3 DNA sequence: TGCGCCAGCAGCCAGGACAGGGGGCGGACTGAAGCTTTCTTT. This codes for CASSQDRGRTEAFF.

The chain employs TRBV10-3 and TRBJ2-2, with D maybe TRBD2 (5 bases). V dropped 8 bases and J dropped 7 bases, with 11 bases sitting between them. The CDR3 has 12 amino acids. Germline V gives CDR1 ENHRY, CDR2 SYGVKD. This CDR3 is CAISSSGGELFF. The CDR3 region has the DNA TGTGCCATCTCTAGCAGCGGCGGGGAGCTGTTTTTT.